This T cell receptor (beta chain) was sequenced in a study of T cell responses to AZD1222 COVID-19 vaccine. Overall study results and limits: Only six or seven AZD1222 recipients tested seropositive at baseline. Spike-specific TCRs gained breadth and depth after people received two AZD1222 doses. Donors skewed white British and female; clonal diversity was possibly underestimated.

With respect to this clone: Its specificity is unknown.

The germline V gene has CDR1 SEHNR and CDR2 FQNEAQ (reference sequence). This CDR3 is built from 16 residues. V dropped 4 bases and J dropped 0; count of bases not matched to a gene: 6. TCRdb's table, derived via immunoSEQ multiplex PCR, lists solely in-frame clones and lacks some. The sample lists under 200,000 clones, 88% occurring once. This specimen consisted of peripheral blood, obtained on day 0 of AZD1222 vaccination. The sequence came from an adult in good health. V usage is TRBV7-9 and J usage is TRBJ2-1, with 7 positions matching TRBD2. In DNA, the CDR3 is TGTGCCAGCAGCTATCTCACGGGGGGCTCCTACAATGAGCAGTTCTTC. It is translated as CASSYLTGGSYNEQFF.